The rows below give T cell receptor beta chains drawn from one sample of a study of tumor-infiltrating lymphocytes in primary liver carcinoma. TCRdb used MiXCR to reprocess the multiplex PCR reads, holding one entry per CDR3 protein. Among about 190,000 distinct CDR3 sequences listed, around four fifths were seen once. Sequenced: tumor tissue from primary liver carcinoma. All receptors derive from a man in his forties with primary liver carcinoma and hepatitis B virus infection. Each CDR3 is given without its conserved first and last residue. The D gene is left open where the match is weak. Clone sizes are given selectively: once, few, many, or a class where the clone is expanded.

clone_size d_call v_call cdr3_aa
. TRBD2 TRBV11-1 GSFPGTSGTKNIQY
. . TRBV5-4 DSSSEGYSELF
few TRBD2 TRBV11-2 ASSWDAPGLVDTGELF
once . TRBV4-3 ASSQDIAVSYYEQY
. TRBD1 TRBV5-4 ASSPGGQGRSSEQF
. TRBD1 TRBV29-1 SVGTGVGEHY
. . TRBV6-5 ASLRLGSYELY
. . TRBV29-1 SALEGTNTGELF
. . TRBV6-6 ASSYLEGGVDEQY
. . TRBV6-1 ASSEAQGSFSYNEQY
. . TRBV4-2 AISHGNSYEQY
. . TRBV6-5 ASSYSPAGKTEAF
. . TRBV5-1 ASCFDKTQK
. . TRBV11-2 TSSLRGDWPQH
. . TRBV4-3 ASSQAVRLAETQH
. . TRBV29-1 SVAGGDSTDMQY
. . TRBV6-1 ASILTRGGSRDNEQF
. . TRBV28 ANSPGSTNEKLL
. . TRBV11-2 AIRLQWTRENEQY
. . TRBV28 ASSPPPGLILYEQY
. TRBD1 TRBV5-4 TSSFGTAGNQPQH
many . TRBV5-4 ASSFGLASSTDTQY
. TRBD2 TRBV6-2/TRBV6-3 ASNSSGNRASTDTQY
. . TRBV6-6 ISSFSTSGIAKNIQY
. . TRBV6-1 ASSLPLGTDTQY
once . TRBV4-2 ASSPGQPRTDTQY
. TRBD1 TRBV6-1 ASAPVTGTPNEQY
. . TRBV11-1 ASGLNRQGDTQY
once . TRBV11-1 ASNSRGSSVGALTDTQY
. . TRBV6-5 ASSSSINTGAF
. . TRBV12-3/TRBV12-4 ASGYSGNEETQY
. . TRBV6-2/TRBV6-3 ASSFTWEYQETQY
. TRBD2 TRBV5-5 VSSPTWTSGSGDTQY
. TRBD2 TRBV6-5 ASSNSGGPGANVLT
many TRBD1 TRBV30 AWSPRQGVSNQPQH
. . TRBV12-3/TRBV12-4 ASISDWTVGDTRY
. . TRBV29-1 SVDGAPGITDTQY
. . TRBV29-1 SVAAQGLTDTQY
. . TRBV5-4 VSSSSGTYNEQF
. TRBD2 TRBV4-3 ASSQELGAGDTQY
. TRBD1 TRBV14 ASSRPGQGSYKQY
. TRBD2 TRBV6-2/TRBV6-3 ASSSRLAGTSVSTDTQY
. TRBD1 TRBV4-3 TSSQDYRQGRIYGYT
. . TRBV29-1 SVGQGWGVGYAYT
once . TRBV9 VSSPGRGRGVDTEAF
many TRBD2 TRBV14 ASSQTSGINTGELF
. TRBD2 TRBV5-4 ASIPGAGGLAGELF
. . TRBV4-3 ASSQARTYNEQF
. . TRBV11-1 ASSSRGSSVGARTDTQY
many . TRBV28 ASSDGSTRGYT
. TRBD2 TRBV11-2 ASSLREGRTSGLSPYERY
. . TRBV5-5 VSSPAAVPLSEQY
. . TRBV29-1 SVFGQMNQPQY
few . TRBV29-1 SVMTSGTGTPYEQY
. . TRBV6-1 ADGSGTTSSDEQF
. . TRBV29-1 SVEYGSADIQY
. . TRBV29-1 SVQEGNSYNDQF
. . TRBV10-3 AISEDYRQETQY
. TRBD1 TRBV29-1 SPRTETGGGYKQL